This T cell receptor beta chain is drawn from a study of early T cells in non-severe SARS-CoV-2 infection. The wider study: Unsorted whole blood bulk RNA was sequenced, with unpaired chains. General study results and limits: CD4 and private specificities were missed by VDJdb matching, which favored anti-spike CD8 responses.

The CDR3 extends over 13 amino acids. CDR1 is SGHRS, CDR2 YFSETQ, per germline. Trimming took off 4 bases at V and 7 bases at J, with 14 bases between the two ends. There are many counts of this clonotype. Its antigen is not identified. In the library, individual cDNA molecules carried attached unique molecular identifiers. TCRdb re-called the 5' RACE reads through MiXCR, storing one row per CDR3 protein. The table records about 49,000 distinct CDR3 sequences, roughly 4.5% of them present only once. The sequence was obtained from an adult who was a healthcare worker with PCR-confirmed SARS-CoV-2 infection or an uninfected control (not recorded which). Sequencing was carried out using whole blood. The V and J genes are TRBV5-1 and TRBJ1-1; tentatively, D is TRBD1 (6 bases). The CDR3 sequence is CASSPIEGGEAFF. CDR3 in DNA: TGCGCCAGCAGCCCCATCGAAGGGGGTGAAGCTTTCTTT.